This T cell receptor (beta chain) came from a study of PD-L1 blockade in urothelial cancer. Study background: Patients, treated from about 2014 onward, received atezolizumab 1,200 mg intravenously every 3 weeks. Bladder-origin urothelial cancer in males described about 90% of the roughly 30 patients. T cells numbered a median of 141,255 in the blood samples.

Assay: immunoSEQ multiplex PCR; the TCRdb copy retains only in-frame clones and omits some. The table shows 95,000 to 150,000 clones, with about 83% occurring only once. The sample's time point: peripheral blood 6 weeks after treatment start. CDR3 length: 14 residues. Trimming took 5 bases from V and 5 from J, leaving 16 bases between them. Germline V gene data show CDR1 as GTSNPN and CDR2 as SVGIG (reference sequence). The specimen comprised PBMCs, sampled around atezolizumab (anti-PD-L1) treatment. The chain uses TRBV30 and TRBJ1-5, with D possibly matching TRBD1 (6 bases). The sequence derives from a man in his forties or fifties with urothelial cancer. CDR3 in amino acids: CAWERSGGHQPQHF. DNA for the CDR3: TGTGCCTGGGAGAGGTCCGGGGGGCATCAGCCCCAGCATTTT.